The 32 T cell receptor beta chains given below trace back to one sample, sequenced in a study of T cells in localized non-small cell lung cancer. Only in-frame clones appear in the TCRdb table, and some are missing; sequencing was by immunoSEQ multiplex PCR. In the table there are tens of thousands of clones, more than 75% of which are singletons. The sequences come from peripheral blood, collected before any cancer treatment. These receptors came from a woman aged 35-70 years with stage I squamous cell lung carcinoma.

This clone came up a few times. The CDR3 DNA sequence: TGTGCCAGCAGTCGAGTAGCGGGGGGCCTGAAGTACTTC. It translates to CASSRVAGGLKYF. The rearrangement links TRBV2 to TRBJ2-4, with 10 bases matching TRBD2. V lost 5 bases to trimming and J lost 14 bases; unmatched junction nucleotides: 9. Germline values: CDR1 SNHLY, CDR2 FYNNEI. The length of the CDR3 is 13 residues. Supplemented by reference TRBV2 and TRBJ2-4, the full variable domain reads EPEVTQTPSHQVTQMGQEVILRCVPISNHLYFYWYRQILGQKVEFLVSFYNNEISEKSEIFDDQFSVERPDGSNFTLKIRSTKLEDSAMYFCASSRVAGGLKYFGAGTRLSVL.

This rearrangement joins TRBV5-1 to TRBJ2-3; the match to TRBD2 covers 7 bases. The V gene end was trimmed by 5 bases and the J gene end by 5 bases; junction bases not matched to a gene: 5. The CDR3 extends over 13 amino acids. Germline CDR1 and CDR2: SGHRS and YFSETQ. The CDR3 sequence: CASSMSGEDTQYF. The CDR3 DNA follows: TGCGCCAGCAGTATGAGCGGGGAAGATACGCAGTATTTT.

The chain carries TRBV6-1 and TRBJ2-5; possibly TRBD1 for D (6 bases). Trimming pared 4 bases from V and 4 bases from J, leaving 10 bases between. Germline CDR1 and CDR2: MNHNS and SASEGT. The CDR3 has 13 residues. CDR3 amino acids: CASSGQARETQYF. As DNA, the CDR3 is TGTGCCAGCAGTGGACAGGCACGAGAGACCCAGTACTTC.

The rearrangement links TRBV5-8 to TRBJ1-6; unclear D gene. CDR1 SGHTS and CDR2 YDEGEE come from the germline V gene. The CDR3 runs 14 residues. V was clipped by 2 bases and J by 7 bases, with 10 bases between them. CDR3: CASSLMELNSPLHF. The CDR3 DNA reads TGTGCCAGCAGCTTAATGGAACTCAATTCACCCCTCCACTTT. Combining the CDR3 with reference TRBV5-8 and TRBJ1-6 gives the whole variable domain EAGVTQSPTHLIKTRGQQATLRCSPISGHTSVYWYQQALGLGLQFLLWYDEGEERNRGNFPPRFSGRQFPNYSSELNVNALELEDSALYLCASSLMELNSPLHFGNGTRLTVT.

The rearrangement joins TRBV6-5 to TRBJ1-4; D call uncertain. The V end lost 6 bases, the J end lost 0 bases, and 11 bases lay between the germline ends. CDR1 and CDR2 from the germline V gene are MNHEY and SVGAGI. The CDR3 covers 15 residues. CDR3 protein: CASSLDGTTNEKLFF. CDR3 in DNA: TGTGCCAGCAGCCTCGACGGGACAACTAATGAAAAACTGTTTTTT.

As concerns this clone: The sample carries other DNA sequences with the same CDR3. CDR3 bases: TGTGCCAGTAGTCCCGGGACAGGGACCTACGAGCAGTACTTC. Its protein product is CASSPGTGTYEQYF. The chain recombines TRBV19 with TRBJ2-7; 9 bases align to TRBD1. V shed 5 bases, J shed 2 bases, and the junction held 4 bases outside the gene matches. Germline loops: CDR1 LNHDA, CDR2 SQIVND (reference sequence). The CDR3 has 14 amino acids.

The chain employs TRBV5-1 and TRBJ2-7, with D unresolved. Trimming shortened V by 0 bases and J by 4 bases, and 8 bases separated the two germline ends. CDR3 size: 13 residues. The germline V gene encodes CDR1 SGHRS and CDR2 YFSETQ. This CDR3 reads CASSLGRAYEQYF. CDR3 sequence (DNA): TGCGCCAGCAGCTTGGGTAGGGCTTACGAGCAGTACTTC.

The rearrangement joins TRBV28 to TRBJ1-1, with TRBD1 as a possible D gene (6 bases). This CDR3 comprises 14 residues. Looked up from germline, CDR1 is MDHEN and CDR2 is SYDVKM. Trimming removed 2 bases from V and 3 bases from J, with 10 bases in between. The CDR3 region has the DNA TGTGCCAGCAGTTTAACAGGGCCGGACACTGAAGCTTTCTTT. It yields the protein CASSLTGPDTEAFF.

CDR3 region: CASSLGLAIQETQYF. The CDR3 bases are TGTGCCAGCAGCTTAGGACTAGCGATCCAAGAGACCCAGTACTTC. The V gene is TRBV5-4, the J gene TRBJ2-5, with 9 bases matching TRBD2. CDR3 length equals 15 residues. Germline V gene sequence: CDR1 SGHNT, CDR2 YYREEE (reference sequence). V dropped 2 bases and J dropped 1; count of bases not matched to a gene: 3.

For the CDR3, the DNA is TGTGCCTGGAGTGTACTGACTGCCCCTCCAAATGAGCAGTTCTTC. Translating it yields CAWSVLTAPPNEQFF. V gene TRBV30 combines with J gene TRBJ2-1; D is uncertain. CDR1 is GTSNPN, CDR2 SVGIG, per germline (reference sequence). V was clipped by 0 bases and J by 7 bases, with 16 bases between them. CDR3 length equals 15 residues.

This clone has just one count. V and J are TRBV7-9 and TRBJ1-4; 7 bases fit TRBD1. Germline V CDR1 and CDR2: SEHNR, FQNEAQ (reference sequence). CDR3 length equals 14 residues. The V segment lost 3 bases and the J segment 6 bases; nucleotides outside the gene matches: 4. The DNA for the CDR3 is TGTGCCAGCAGCTTGGGACAGCGATATGAAAAACTGTTTTTT. It yields the protein CASSLGQRYEKLFF. Filled out from reference TRBV7-9 and TRBJ1-4, the complete variable domain reads DTGVSQNPRHKITKRGQNVTFRCDPISEHNRLYWYRQTLGQGPEFLTYFQNEAQLEKSRLLSDRFSAERPKGSFSTLEIQRTEQGDSAMYLCASSLGQRYEKLFFGSGTQLSVL.

This chain links TRBV7-2 with TRBJ1-2; the match to TRBD1 covers 9 bases. CDR1 and CDR2 (germline): SGHTA, FQGNSA. Losses at the gene ends were 3 bases for V and 5 bases for J; bases not matched to a gene: 7. The CDR3 consists of 15 residues. The CDR3: CASSFVDRGGYGYTF. In DNA, the CDR3 is TGTGCCAGCAGCTTCGTTGACAGGGGGGGGTATGGCTACACCTTC.

The gene calls are TRBV18 and TRBJ2-7; 8 positions match TRBD1. This CDR3 region has 14 residues. In germline, CDR1 is KGHSH, CDR2 LQKENI. V lost 4 bases, J lost 3 bases, and 5 bases stayed unmatched. The CDR3: CASSLRQGSYEQYF. Written as DNA, the CDR3 is TGTGCCAGCTCACTGAGACAGGGGAGCTACGAGCAGTACTTC.

The rearrangement uses TRBV18 and TRBJ2-7; 7 nucleotides agree with TRBD1. Unmatched junction bases numbered 5, after V lost 3 bases and J lost 3 bases. CDR1 KGHSH and CDR2 LQKENI come from the germline V gene. CDR3 length: 14 amino acids. The CDR3 sequence is CASSPGTDFYEQYF. The DNA of the CDR3 is TGTGCCAGCTCACCCGGGACAGATTTCTACGAGCAGTACTTC.

This clone came up a few times. CDR3 residues: CASSYSSDNSPLHF. The CDR3 region has the DNA TGTGCCAGCAGTTACTCGTCAGATAATTCACCCCTCCACTTT. J is TRBJ1-6 and V is TRBV6-5; the D is unclear. V lost 0 bases to trimming and J lost 5 bases, with 5 bases between them. Germline CDR1 is MNHEY and CDR2 is SVGAGI. The CDR3 is made up of 14 amino acids.

V gene TRBV19 combines with J gene TRBJ2-4, with 10 bases fitting TRBD1. Trimming removed 4 bases from V and 6 bases from J; junction bases left unmatched: 3. The CDR3 loop spans 14 amino acids. The germline gives CDR1 LNHDA, CDR2 SQIVND (reference sequence). Here the CDR3 DNA reads TGTGCCAGTAGTACGACAGGGGGCGGAAACATTCAGTACTTC. Its translation: CASSTTGGGNIQYF.

There are a few counts of this clone. V and J are TRBV5-4 and TRBJ1-2, with 9 bases lining up with TRBD1. CDR1 and CDR2 (germline): SGHNT, YYREEE (reference sequence). This CDR3 spans 15 amino acids. V shed 1 base, J shed 4 bases, and the junction held 5 bases outside the gene matches. CDR3 sequence reads: CASSLNRGLVYGYTF. The CDR3 DNA follows: TGTGCCAGCAGCTTGAACAGGGGGCTAGTCTATGGCTACACCTTC. The variable domain in full, completed from reference TRBV5-4 and TRBJ1-2, reads ETGVTQSPTHLIKTRGQQVTLRCSSQSGHNTVSWYQQALGQGPQFIFQYYREEENGRGNFPPRFSGLQFPNYSSELNVNALELDDSALYLCASSLNRGLVYGYTFGSGTRLTVV.

The V call is TRBV7-9, the J call TRBJ2-7; D remains ambiguous. Germline V gene sequence: CDR1 SEHNR, CDR2 FQNEAQ (reference sequence). The CDR3 length is 15 residues. V was clipped by 4 bases and J by 2 bases, with 15 bases between them. The CDR3 reads CASSSFLSATYEQYF. The CDR3 nucleotides read TGTGCCAGCAGCTCCTTCCTGAGCGCGACCTACGAGCAGTACTTC.

The chain links TRBV5-1 to TRBJ2-7; D may be TRBD2 (5 bases). V shed 1 base and J shed 1 base, with 9 bases lying between them. The CDR3 has 14 amino acids. Germline values: CDR1 SGHRS, CDR2 YFSETQ. The CDR3 spells CASSLNRGSYEQYF. The CDR3 coding sequence is TGCGCCAGCAGCTTGAACCGGGGATCCTACGAGCAGTACTTC. Based on the CDR3 plus reference TRBV5-1 and TRBJ2-7, the full variable domain is KAGVTQTPRYLIKTRGQQVTLSCSPISGHRSVSWYQQTPGQGLQFLFEYFSETQRNKGNFPGRFSGRQFSNSRSEMNVSTLELGDSALYLCASSLNRGSYEQYFGPGTRLTVT.

The V and J genes are TRBV15 and TRBJ1-1; tentative D call: TRBD1 (6 bases). Germline CDR1 reads LNHNV; CDR2 reads YYDKDF (reference sequence). Trimming shortened V by 1 base and J by 1 base, and 13 bases separated the two germline ends. This CDR3 region has 16 residues. The chain's CDR3 is CATSRAFGRGNTEAFF. CDR3 DNA sequence: TGTGCCACCAGCAGAGCCTTTGGCAGGGGGAACACTGAAGCTTTCTTT.

This rearrangement joins TRBV21-1 to TRBJ2-7; the table calls TRBD2, which could not be checked here. TRBV21-1 is labeled a pseudogene. CDR3 length: 18 residues. CDR3 region: CASSQSKEVTISSYEQYF. Written as DNA, the CDR3 is TGTGCCAGCAGCCAAAGCAAGGAGGTGACCATAAGCTCCTACGAGCAGTACTTC.

The chain uses TRBV7-9 and TRBJ1-1, with 8 nucleotides matching TRBD1. Germline loops: CDR1 SEHNR, CDR2 FQNEAQ (reference sequence). The length of the CDR3 is 15 residues. The V and J ends lost 4 bases and 5 bases, in that order; junction bases with no gene match: 9. The CDR3 DNA follows: TGTGCCAGCAGCTCTAAGACAGGGGACAGGACTGAAGCTTTCTTT. This sequence encodes CASSSKTGDRTEAFF. The variable domain in full, with the rest retrieved from reference TRBV7-9 and TRBJ1-1, is DTGVSQNPRHKITKRGQNVTFRCDPISEHNRLYWYRQTLGQGPEFLTYFQNEAQLEKSRLLSDRFSAERPKGSFSTLEIQRTEQGDSAMYLCASSSKTGDRTEAFFGQGTRLTVV.

This clone has only one observation. The chain links TRBV7-8 to TRBJ2-7, with D perhaps TRBD2 (5 bases). Trimming took off 5 bases at V and 1 base at J, with 12 bases between the two ends. CDR1 SGHVS and CDR2 FQNEAQ come from the germline V gene. This CDR3 spans 14 amino acids. CDR3 in DNA: TGTGCCAGCAGCCCGAACTCGGGGTCCTACGAGCAGTACTTC. Translation gives CASSPNSGSYEQYF.

The chain joins TRBV30 to TRBJ2-7; weak D call: TRBD2 (6 bases). The germline CDR1 and CDR2 sequences are GTSNPN and SVGIG (reference sequence). This CDR3 spans 15 amino acids. The V end lost 5 bases, the J end lost 3 bases, and 20 bases lay between the germline ends. CDR3 residues: CAWVARGREVYEQYF. As DNA, the CDR3 is TGTGCCTGGGTGGCTCGGGGAAGGGAGGTCTACGAGCAGTACTTC.

V is TRBV7-9 and J is TRBJ2-5; a possible D gene is TRBD2 (5 bases). Deletions cut 5 bases from V and 1 base from J, with 14 bases between. The CDR3 spans 15 residues. From germline, CDR1 is SEHNR and CDR2 FQNEAQ (reference sequence). In DNA form, the CDR3 reads TGTGCCAGCAGCGCTGCGGGTTCGGGCCAAGAGACCCAGTACTTC. This gives the protein CASSAAGSGQETQYF.

This clone was picked up a small number of times. This chain joins TRBV6-5 and TRBJ1-1; D gene unclear. CDR3 length: 12 amino acids. Trimming took off 6 bases at V and 3 bases at J, with 8 bases between the two ends. The germline V gene has CDR1 MNHEY and CDR2 SVGAGI. The CDR3 DNA is TGTGCCAGCAGCAAAACGGACACTGAAGCTTTCTTT. It yields the protein CASSKTDTEAFF.

The CDR3 is CSAKFYGYTF. CDR3 DNA: TGCAGTGCCAAATTCTATGGCTACACCTTC. This chain uses TRBV20-1 with TRBJ1-2; no firm D call. V dropped 6 bases and J dropped 4 bases, with 6 bases sitting between them. Germline values: CDR1 DFQATT, CDR2 SNEGSKA (reference sequence). CDR3 length: 10 residues.

This clone was detected a few times. CDR3 nucleotide sequence: TGTGCCAGCAGCACCCCGGAGGGGCATGAGCAGTTCTTC. Protein product: CASSTPEGHEQFF. The rearrangement uses TRBV4-2 and TRBJ2-1, with a tentative D call TRBD2 (6 bases). This CDR3 contains 13 residues. Germline lookup yields CDR1 LGHNA and CDR2 YNFKEQ. Trimming pared 5 bases from V and 8 bases from J, leaving 13 bases between.

This chain links TRBV5-8 with TRBJ2-7; D is perhaps TRBD1 (5 bases). Looked up from germline, CDR1 is SGHTS and CDR2 is YDEGEE. Trimming removed 1 base from V and 4 bases from J, with 9 bases in between. The CDR3 runs to 13 residues. The CDR3 sequence is CASSLQGIYEQYF. CDR3 DNA sequence: TGTGCCAGCAGCTTGCAGGGAATTTACGAGCAGTACTTC.

This clone was seen only once. The V call is TRBV5-1, the J call TRBJ2-3, with no clear D. CDR3 length: 15 residues. V was clipped by 0 bases and J by 2 bases, with 10 bases between them. Looked up from germline, CDR1 is SGHRS and CDR2 is YFSETQ. The CDR3 sequence: CASSLVDFYTDTQYF. The CDR3 coding sequence is TGCGCCAGCAGCTTGGTAGACTTCTACACAGATACGCAGTATTTT.

The V gene is TRBV9, the J gene TRBJ2-7; no firm D call. V lost 3 bases to trimming and J lost 4 bases, with 5 bases between them. The germline V gene encodes CDR1 SGDLS and CDR2 YYNGEE. This CDR3 has 11 amino acids. CDR3: CASSDRYEQYF. The CDR3 DNA is TGTGCCAGCAGCGATCGATACGAGCAGTACTTC.

This sequence joins TRBV19 and TRBJ1-5, with 10 bases lining up with TRBD1. The CDR3 has 15 amino acids. From germline, CDR1 is LNHDA and CDR2 SQIVND (reference sequence). With 5 bases clipped from V and 4 bases from J, the junction kept 5 bases outside the gene matches. Written as DNA, the CDR3 is TGTGCCAGTAGTGACTGGGACAGGGGAAATCAGCCCCAGCATTTT. Its protein is CASSDWDRGNQPQHF.